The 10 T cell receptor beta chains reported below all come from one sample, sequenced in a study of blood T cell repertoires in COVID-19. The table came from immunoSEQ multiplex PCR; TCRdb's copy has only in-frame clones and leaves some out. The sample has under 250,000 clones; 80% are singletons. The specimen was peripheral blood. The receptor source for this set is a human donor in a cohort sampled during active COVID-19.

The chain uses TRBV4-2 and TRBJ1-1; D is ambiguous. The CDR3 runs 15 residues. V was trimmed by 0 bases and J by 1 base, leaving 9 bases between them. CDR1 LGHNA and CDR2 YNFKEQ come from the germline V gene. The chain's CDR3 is CASSQDLTGNTEAFF. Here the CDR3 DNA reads TGTGCCAGCAGCCAAGATCTGACGGGGAACACTGAAGCTTTCTTT.

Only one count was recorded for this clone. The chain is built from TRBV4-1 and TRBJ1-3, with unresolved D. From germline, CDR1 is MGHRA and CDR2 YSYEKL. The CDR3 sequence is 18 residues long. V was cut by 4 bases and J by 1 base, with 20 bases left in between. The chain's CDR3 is CASSPWEGYSLSGNTIYF. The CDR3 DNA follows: TGCGCCAGCAGCCCCTGGGAGGGTTACTCCCTTTCTGGAAACACCATATATTTT.

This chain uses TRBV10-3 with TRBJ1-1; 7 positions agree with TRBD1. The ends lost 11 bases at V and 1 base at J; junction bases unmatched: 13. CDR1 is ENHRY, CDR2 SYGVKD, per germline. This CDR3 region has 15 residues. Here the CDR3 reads CAAALRGGENTEAFF. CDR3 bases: TGTGCCGCCGCATTAAGAGGGGGCGAGAACACTGAAGCTTTCTTT.

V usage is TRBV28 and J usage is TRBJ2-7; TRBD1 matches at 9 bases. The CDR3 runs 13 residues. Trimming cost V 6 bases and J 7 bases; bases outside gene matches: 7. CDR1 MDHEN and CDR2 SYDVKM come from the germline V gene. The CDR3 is CASRGTGMGEQYF. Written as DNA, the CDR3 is TGTGCCAGCAGGGGGACAGGGATGGGGGAGCAGTACTTC.

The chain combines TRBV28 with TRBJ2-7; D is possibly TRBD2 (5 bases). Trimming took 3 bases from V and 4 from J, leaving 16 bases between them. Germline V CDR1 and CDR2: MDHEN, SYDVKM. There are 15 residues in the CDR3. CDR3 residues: CASSFPRTESYEQYF. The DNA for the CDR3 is TGTGCCAGCAGTTTCCCCCGGACTGAATCGTACGAGCAGTACTTC.

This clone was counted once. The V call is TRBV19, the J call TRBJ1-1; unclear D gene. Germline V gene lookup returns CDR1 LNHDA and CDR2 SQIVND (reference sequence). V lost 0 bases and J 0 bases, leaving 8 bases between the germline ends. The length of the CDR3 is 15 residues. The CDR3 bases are TGTGCCAGTAGTATAGAGAACAGCATGAACACTGAAGCTTTCTTT. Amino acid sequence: CASSIENSMNTEAFF.

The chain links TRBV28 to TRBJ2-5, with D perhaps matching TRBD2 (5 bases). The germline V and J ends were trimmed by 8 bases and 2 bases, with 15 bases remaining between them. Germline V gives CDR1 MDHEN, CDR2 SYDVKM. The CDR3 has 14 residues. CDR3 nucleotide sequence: TGTGCCAGCGGCGAGCGGCTCAAGCAAGAGACCCAGTACTTC. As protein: CASGERLKQETQYF.

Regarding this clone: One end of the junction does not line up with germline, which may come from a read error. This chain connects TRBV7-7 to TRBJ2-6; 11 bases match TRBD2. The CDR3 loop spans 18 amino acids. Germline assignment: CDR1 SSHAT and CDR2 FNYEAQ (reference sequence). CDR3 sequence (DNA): TGTGCTAGCAGCGGAGGACTAGCGGGTAGCTCTGGGGCCAACGTCCTGACTTTC. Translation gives CASSGGLAGSSGANVLTF.

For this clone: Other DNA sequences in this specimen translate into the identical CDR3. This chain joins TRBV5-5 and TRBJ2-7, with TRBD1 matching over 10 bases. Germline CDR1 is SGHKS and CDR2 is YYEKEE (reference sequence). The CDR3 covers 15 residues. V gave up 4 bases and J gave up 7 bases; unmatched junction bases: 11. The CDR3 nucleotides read TGTGCCAGCAGCCCCGGGACAGGGGAGGGGGGGGAGCAGTACTTC. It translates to CASSPGTGEGGEQYF.

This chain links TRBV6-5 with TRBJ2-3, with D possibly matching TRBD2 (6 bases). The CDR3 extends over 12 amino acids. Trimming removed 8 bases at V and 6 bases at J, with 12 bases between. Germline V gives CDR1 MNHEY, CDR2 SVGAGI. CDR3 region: CASSQEGDTQYF. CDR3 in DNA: TGTGCCAGCTCCCAGGAGGGTGATACGCAGTATTTT.